This T cell receptor (beta chain) is from a study of control samples from healthy donors and cancer patients. Repertoires were generated with immunoSEQ multiplex PCR, while TCRdb's copy carries only in-frame clones and drops some. The table includes about 120,000 clones, 90% to 95% detected once. J was trimmed by 1 base and V by 1 base; bases with no gene match: 1. The V gene's germline CDR1 is LGHDT and CDR2 YNNKEL (reference sequence). CDR3 length: 16 residues. The rearrangement uses TRBV3-1 (or the pseudogene TRBV3-2) and TRBJ2-1, with 10 positions matching TRBD2. This clonotype originated in a woman aged 18-30 years in good health. Source material: blood. This CDR3 is CASSQGTSGSYNEQFF. The CDR3 DNA reads TGTGCCAGCAGCCAAGGGACTAGCGGTTCCTACAATGAGCAGTTCTTC.